The 18 T cell receptor beta chains given below trace back to one sample, sequenced in a study of blood T cell repertoires in COVID-19. TCRdb keeps only in-frame clones here, not all; method: immunoSEQ multiplex PCR. Of 280,000 or so clones in the sample, approximately 90% were seen once. The sequencing input was peripheral blood. The receptor source for this set is a woman aged 55-70 years with acute or convalescent COVID-19.

The genes are TRBV7-8 and TRBJ2-5, with 13 bases matching TRBD2. CDR1 and CDR2 from the germline V gene are SGHVS and FQNEAQ. The CDR3 contains 17 residues. The V and J ends lost 4 bases and 2 bases, in that order; junction bases with no gene match: 7. CDR3 bases: TGTGCCAGCAGCTCCCGGCTACTAGCGGGGGGGCAAGAGACCCAGTACTTC. Protein sequence: CASSSRLLAGGQETQYF. Based on the CDR3 plus reference TRBV7-8 and TRBJ2-5, the full variable domain is GAGVSQSPRYKVAKRGQDVALRCDPISGHVSLFWYQQALGQGPEFLTYFQNEAQLDKSGLPSDRFFAERPEGSVSTLKIQRTQQEDSAVYLCASSSRLLAGGQETQYFGPGTRLLVL.

The V gene is TRBV19, the J gene TRBJ1-5; D not certain. Trimming stripped 1 base from V and 3 bases from J, with 7 bases between. The CDR3 has 14 amino acids. The germline V gene has CDR1 LNHDA and CDR2 SQIVND (reference sequence). CDR3 amino acids: CASSIVGFNQPQHF. As DNA, the CDR3 is TGTGCCAGTAGTATAGTCGGGTTCAATCAGCCCCAGCATTTT.

This chain joins TRBV5-1 and TRBJ2-7; possible D gene TRBD2, 6 bases. The CDR3 runs 14 residues. Germline V lookup: CDR1 SGHRS, CDR2 YFSETQ. V was pared by 6 bases and J by 0 bases, with 13 bases between. The CDR3 bases are TGCGCCAGCACCCTTGGGGACTTCTCCTACGAGCAGTACTTC. Translated, it gives CASTLGDFSYEQYF.

This clone was detected once. The sample has other DNA sequences that encode this CDR3 too. This chain links TRBV27 with TRBJ2-1; D is unclear. Germline CDR1 MNHEY, CDR2 SMNVEV (reference sequence). V was cut by 3 bases and J by 3 bases, with 6 bases left in between. This CDR3 contains 13 residues. The CDR3 coding sequence is TGTGCCAGCAGTTTGAGTAGCTACAATGAGCAGTTCTTC. Amino acids: CASSLSSYNEQFF.

This sequence joins TRBV4-1 and TRBJ1-6; D is perhaps TRBD1 (6 bases). Trimming removed 1 base from V and 6 bases from J, with 10 bases in between. Germline V gives CDR1 MGHRA, CDR2 YSYEKL. The CDR3 runs to 15 residues. The CDR3 DNA sequence: TGCGCCAGCAGCCAAGTGGGCAGGGGTAATTCACCCCTCCACTTT. Translating gives CASSQVGRGNSPLHF.

In the case of this clone: At the DNA level, this CDR3 is encoded by other sequences in the same sample as well. The chain links TRBV5-6 to TRBJ2-7; the D gene is possibly TRBD2 (6 bases). There are 13 residues in the CDR3. CDR1 SGHDT and CDR2 YYEEEE come from the germline V gene. V was clipped by 1 base and J by 1 base, with 6 bases between them. The CDR3 region is CASSLRGSYEQYF. CDR3 nucleotide sequence: TGTGCCAGCAGCTTGCGGGGGTCCTACGAGCAGTACTTC.

The chain combines TRBV20-1 with TRBJ1-2, with D possibly being TRBD1 (5 bases). Trimming removed 3 bases at V and 8 bases at J, with 13 bases between. The CDR3 consists of 12 residues. Germline CDR1 DFQATT, CDR2 SNEGSKA (reference sequence). CDR3 protein: CSASRGFEGYTF. DNA for the CDR3: TGCAGTGCTAGTAGGGGATTTGAGGGCTACACCTTC.

The gene calls are TRBV25-1 and TRBJ2-5; 7 bases match TRBD1. Per the germline V gene, CDR1 is MGHDK and CDR2 is SYGVNS. The V gene end was trimmed by 4 bases and the J gene end by 5 bases; junction bases not matched to a gene: 13. The CDR3 length is 16 residues. CDR3 region: CASSGRQGRSQETQYF. In DNA, the CDR3 is TGTGCCAGCAGTGGTCGACAGGGTAGGTCCCAGGAGACCCAGTACTTC.

The rearrangement joins TRBV7-2 to TRBJ1-3; D gene uncertain. V lost 5 bases and J lost 4, with 21 bases in between. The CDR3 is 17 residues long. Germline CDR1 and CDR2: SGHTA and FQGNSA. CDR3 in DNA: TGTGCCAGCAGCACCCTCCTTACGGCGAGCAGGGGAAACACCATATATTTT. It is translated as CASSTLLTASRGNTIYF.

The chain recombines TRBV2 with TRBJ2-2, with a weak D call TRBD2 (5 bases). Germline lookup yields CDR1 SNHLY and CDR2 FYNNEI. The length of the CDR3 is 14 residues. Trimming stripped 7 bases from V and 4 bases from J, with 13 bases between. CDR3 amino acids: CASTTDFTTGELFF. The CDR3 nucleotides are TGTGCCAGCACCACGGACTTCACCACCGGGGAGCTGTTTTTT.

This chain joins TRBV10-3 and TRBJ2-1; 10 bases are shared with TRBD1. V was pared by 6 bases and J by 7 bases, with 6 bases of the junction left unmatched. The CDR3 extends over 14 amino acids. CDR1 ENHRY and CDR2 SYGVKD come from the germline V gene. Here the CDR3 reads CAIRGTGDVNEQFF. In DNA form, the CDR3 reads TGTGCCATCAGGGGGACAGGGGATGTGAATGAGCAGTTCTTC.

The chain is built from TRBV6-5 and TRBJ2-7; 8 nucleotides match TRBD1. Trimming took 6 bases from V and 3 from J; bases not matched to a gene: 10. CDR3 length: 15 residues. Germline CDR1 reads MNHEY; CDR2 reads SVGAGI. CDR3 sequence reads: CASRPPLQGGYEQYF. CDR3 nucleotides: TGTGCCAGCAGGCCCCCGTTACAGGGGGGCTACGAGCAGTACTTC.

The chain has TRBV19 and TRBJ1-5; 7 nucleotides match TRBD1. This CDR3 region has 15 residues. The germline CDR1 and CDR2 sequences are LNHDA and SQIVND (reference sequence). J gave up 2 bases and V 5 bases, and 6 bases lay outside the gene matches. The CDR3: CASSSDRQGNQPQHF. CDR3 nucleotides: TGTGCCAGTAGTTCGGACAGGCAGGGCAATCAGCCCCAGCATTTT.

The rearrangement joins TRBV6-5 to TRBJ1-4; no clear D gene. V was cut by 7 bases and J by 3 bases, with 15 bases left in between. The CDR3 totals 15 residues. Germline V gene data show CDR1 as MNHEY and CDR2 as SVGAGI. For the CDR3, the DNA is TGTGCCAGCACGCGGGGTCCTGCCGCTAATGAAAAACTGTTTTTT. It encodes CASTRGPAANEKLFF.

The genes are TRBV5-4 and TRBJ1-4; 11 positions match TRBD1. The CDR3 extends over 15 amino acids. Trimming took 4 bases from V and 8 from J; bases not matched to a gene: 7. In germline, CDR1 is SGHNT, CDR2 YYREEE (reference sequence). The CDR3 here is CASSKDRGPEEKLFF. DNA of the CDR3: TGTGCCAGCAGCAAGGACAGGGGGCCAGAAGAAAAACTGTTTTTT.

This clone has more than one count but fewer than ten. The V gene is TRBV12-3 or TRBV12-4, the J gene TRBJ2-1; 10 bases agree with TRBD2. CDR3 length: 13 residues. Trimming at V came to 5 bases and at J to 14 bases, leaving 9 bases not matched to a gene. The CDR3 DNA reads as TGTGCCAGCAGTCCTGATGAGCGGGGGGGCAAGTTCTTC. It encodes CASSPDERGGKFF.

This chain uses TRBV3-1 (or the pseudogene TRBV3-2) with TRBJ1-1; the D gene is possibly TRBD1 (5 bases). The V gene lost 0 bases and the J gene lost 2 bases, with 25 bases spanning the gap. The CDR3 covers 20 residues. The germline gives CDR1 LGHDT, CDR2 YNNKEL (reference sequence). The CDR3 DNA reads TGTGCCAGCAGCCAAGATCTGGGGGGGTCCCAAAAAACGGTCAACACTGAAGCTTTCTTT. It specifies CASSQDLGGSQKTVNTEAFF.

The chain links TRBV19 to TRBJ1-6; 9 nucleotides agree with TRBD1. CDR3 length equals 15 residues. CDR1 is LNHDA and CDR2 is SQIVND in the germline V gene (reference sequence). Trimming removed 5 bases from V and 8 bases from J; junction bases left unmatched: 7. CDR3 coding DNA: TGTGCCAGTAGTGTCGAACAGGGGGCCTATTCACCCCTCCACTTT. Protein sequence: CASSVEQGAYSPLHF.